One and the same sample provided the 24 T cell receptor beta chains below, sequenced in a study of T-cell reconstitution after alpha-beta-depleted transplantation in children. Molecular barcoding with unique molecular identifiers was used for the TCRbeta library. TCRdb recomputed calls from the PCR reads with MiXCR, one row per CDR3 protein. The table has about 500,000 distinct CDR3 sequences, approximately 32% seen once; the top ten hold approximately 2.3%. The sequenced sample was PBMCs from the stem cell graft donor, obtained from the stem cell graft. These receptor sequences come from a human donor who donated a stem cell graft to a child with aplastic anemia.

This chain uses TRBV29-1 with TRBJ2-1, with no clear D. Germline V CDR1 and CDR2: SQVTM, ANQGSEA. The CDR3 is made up of 13 amino acids. V lost 5 bases, J lost 4 bases, and 12 bases lay in between. CDR3 nucleotides: TGCAGCGTTTTGCGAACCGTATACAATGAGCAGTTCTTC. As protein: CSVLRTVYNEQFF.

The genes are TRBV7-2 and TRBJ2-7; 7 bases line up with TRBD2. This CDR3 region has 15 residues. CDR1 and CDR2 from the germline V gene are SGHTA and FQGNSA. V lost 5 bases to trimming and J lost 5 bases; unmatched junction nucleotides: 12. The CDR3, as DNA: TGTGCCAGCAGCGTAGTCCCGGGAGGTGGTAACGAGCAGTACGTC. This translates into CASSVVPGGGNEQYV.

This clonotype occurred a few times. The gene calls are TRBV7-6 and TRBJ1-4, with TRBD1 matching over 10 bases. Germline trimming cut 2 bases from V and 2 bases from J; bases unmatched to any gene: 5. The CDR3 has 17 residues. Germline CDR1 is SGHVS and CDR2 is FNYEAQ. This chain's CDR3 is CASSLRTGGTTNEKLFF. CDR3 nucleotides: TGTGCCAGCAGCTTAAGGACAGGGGGAACGACTAATGAAAAACTGTTTTTT.

This chain's CDR3 is CASKDQNNEQFF. CDR3 sequence (DNA): TGTGCCAGCAAAGATCAAAACAATGAGCAGTTCTTC. The chain uses TRBV7-2 and TRBJ2-1; D unclear. The CDR3 spans 12 residues. The V gene's germline CDR1 is SGHTA and CDR2 FQGNSA. V lost 7 bases, J lost 5 bases, and 9 bases lay in between.

The rearrangement uses TRBV5-4 and TRBJ2-1; 7 nucleotides match TRBD2. Germline V gene data show CDR1 as SGHNT and CDR2 as YYREEE (reference sequence). V lost 2 bases and J lost 2; bases outside the gene matches: 4. The CDR3 is made up of 15 amino acids. The CDR3 bases are TGTGCCAGCAGCTTTGGCGGGACTACCTACAATGAGCAGTTCTTC. It is translated as CASSFGGTTYNEQFF.

The chain is built from TRBV20-1 and TRBJ2-1, with TRBD1 matching over 9 bases. CDR3 length: 16 residues. Germline CDR1 is DFQATT and CDR2 is SNEGSKA (reference sequence). Trimming took 0 bases from V and 7 from J; bases not matched to a gene: 10. The CDR3 coding sequence is TGCAGTGCTAGAGATTACGACAGGGGGGATGTTAATGAGCAGTTCTTC. Its translation is CSARDYDRGDVNEQFF.

The chain links TRBV20-1 to TRBJ2-1, with a tentative D call TRBD2 (5 bases). V lost 6 bases and J 8 bases, leaving 17 bases between the germline ends. Germline values: CDR1 DFQATT, CDR2 SNEGSKA (reference sequence). The CDR3 extends over 13 amino acids. The chain's CDR3 is CSALEAAQDEQFF. In nucleotides, the CDR3 is TGCAGTGCCCTAGAAGCGGCTCAGGATGAGCAGTTCTTC.

This clonotype was seen only once. The chain links TRBV5-1 to TRBJ2-3; 8 bases line up with TRBD1. The CDR3 covers 15 residues. Per the germline V gene, CDR1 is SGHRS and CDR2 is YFSETQ. V was clipped by 4 bases and J by 0 bases; unmatched bases: 4. In DNA, the CDR3 is TGCGCCAGCAGCCGACAGGGGCGGAGCACAGATACGCAGTATTTT. It translates to CASSRQGRSTDTQYF.

The V and J genes are TRBV30 and TRBJ2-5; TRBD1 matches at 7 bases. In germline, CDR1 is GTSNPN, CDR2 SVGIG (reference sequence). There are 16 residues in the CDR3. The V gene end was trimmed by 0 bases and the J gene end by 5 bases; junction bases not matched to a gene: 12. The CDR3 spells CAWSVRPGQLEETQYF. The CDR3 DNA is TGTGCCTGGAGTGTACGCCCGGGACAGCTTGAGGAGACCCAGTACTTC.

This chain uses TRBV5-1 with TRBJ1-1; D possibly corresponds to TRBD1 (5 bases). CDR1 and CDR2 from the germline V gene are SGHRS and YFSETQ. V lost 1 base and J lost 0, with 16 bases in between. The CDR3 extends over 17 amino acids. CDR3: CASSLIGGASMNTEAFF. In DNA, the CDR3 is TGCGCCAGCAGCTTGATCGGGGGAGCCTCCATGAACACTGAAGCTTTCTTT.

This clonotype was detected only a few times. This rearrangement joins TRBV20-1 to TRBJ2-1; 11 nucleotides match TRBD2. Trimming took 3 bases from V and 9 from J; bases not matched to a gene: 7. This CDR3 spans 14 amino acids. Germline V gene sequence: CDR1 DFQATT, CDR2 SNEGSKA (reference sequence). Here the CDR3 DNA reads TGCAGTGCTAGTTTAGCGGGAGGGCTTTTTGAGCAGTTCTTC. This translates into CSASLAGGLFEQFF.

The chain uses TRBV10-3 and TRBJ1-5; D possibly corresponds to TRBD1 (5 bases). Trimming pared 3 bases from V and 3 bases from J, leaving 9 bases between. CDR3 size: 14 residues. The V gene's germline CDR1 is ENHRY and CDR2 SYGVKD. CDR3 loop: CAISERGNNQPQHF. The CDR3 DNA reads TGTGCCATCAGTGAACGGGGGAACAATCAGCCCCAGCATTTT.

The rearrangement joins TRBV11-2 to TRBJ2-2; possibly TRBD2 for D (5 bases). Deletions cut 0 bases from V and 5 bases from J, with 7 bases between. Per the germline V gene, CDR1 is SGHAT and CDR2 is FQNNGV. CDR3 length: 14 amino acids. CDR3 loop: CASSLETTTGELFF. The CDR3, as DNA: TGTGCCAGCAGCTTAGAGACTACTACCGGGGAGCTGTTTTTT.

This chain uses TRBV12-3 or TRBV12-4 with TRBJ1-4; TRBD1 agrees at 10 bases. CDR3 length: 13 residues. Trimming removed 6 bases from V and 8 bases from J; junction bases left unmatched: 3. DNA for the CDR3: TGTGCCAGCAGGACAGGGGGCGAGGAAAAACTGTTTTTT. It encodes CASRTGGEEKLFF.

The V call is TRBV25-1, the J call TRBJ1-6, with D possibly being TRBD1 (5 bases). This CDR3 comprises 15 residues. The germline V gene has CDR1 MGHDK and CDR2 SYGVNS. Trimming took off 9 bases at V and 9 bases at J, with 21 bases between the two ends. DNA for the CDR3: TGTGCCAGACCCCGGTGTAGGGGATCGGGTTCACCCCTCCACTTT. This encodes CARPRCRGSGSPLHF.

This chain links TRBV29-1 with TRBJ1-1; D not certain. V was shortened by 5 bases and J by 7 bases, with 14 bases between the two germline ends. This CDR3 spans 12 amino acids. CDR1 is SQVTM and CDR2 is ANQGSEA in the germline V gene. This CDR3 reads CSVLRRRDEAFF. CDR3 nucleotide sequence: TGCAGCGTTCTGCGGAGAAGGGATGAAGCTTTCTTT. The full variable domain, in which reference TRBV29-1 and TRBJ1-1 provide the parts outside the CDR3, is SAVISQKPSRDICQRGTSLTIQCQVDSQVTMMFWYRQQPGQSLTLIATANQGSEATYESGFVIDKFPISRPNLTFSTLTVSNMSPEDSSIYLCSVLRRRDEAFFGQGTRLTVV.

The V call is TRBV2, the J call TRBJ2-1; 12 bases line up with TRBD2. The CDR3 is 17 residues long. The germline V gene encodes CDR1 SNHLY and CDR2 FYNNEI. Trimming removed 2 bases from V and 5 bases from J; junction bases left unmatched: 7. The CDR3 loop reads CASSERLAGGPNNEQFF. The CDR3 DNA reads as TGTGCCAGCAGTGAAAGGCTAGCGGGAGGGCCCAACAATGAGCAGTTCTTC.

This clonotype was seen a few times. J is TRBJ2-7 and V is TRBV5-6; D not resolved. The CDR3 extends over 14 amino acids. V lost 0 bases and J lost 3, with 10 bases in between. CDR1 SGHDT and CDR2 YYEEEE come from the germline V gene. The CDR3 loop reads CASSLARGFYEQYV. Here the CDR3 DNA reads TGTGCCAGCAGCTTGGCCCGTGGGTTCTACGAGCAGTACGTC.

This clonotype has only a few counts. This chain uses TRBV11-2 with TRBJ2-2; TRBD2 matches 8 bases. The V and J ends lost 0 bases and 5 bases, in that order; junction bases with no gene match: 8. The CDR3 covers 17 residues. Germline values: CDR1 SGHAT, CDR2 FQNNGV. The CDR3 DNA sequence: TGTGCCAGCAGCTTAGATGGTGCGGGAGGAATTACCGGGGAGCTGTTTTTT. Amino acids: CASSLDGAGGITGELFF.

The V call is TRBV5-4, the J call TRBJ2-2; D might be TRBD1 or TRBD2, each matching 6 bases. V lost 1 base and J lost 0, with 19 bases in between. The CDR3 contains 19 residues. Per the germline V gene, CDR1 is SGHNT and CDR2 is YYREEE (reference sequence). Here the CDR3 reads CASSLRAFGGAANTGELFF. CDR3 bases: TGTGCCAGCAGCTTGAGGGCGTTCGGGGGCGCCGCGAACACCGGGGAGCTGTTTTTT.

This rearrangement joins TRBV6-2 or TRBV6-3 to TRBJ2-3; D possibly corresponds to TRBD1 (6 bases). CDR3 length equals 17 residues. V lost 6 bases to trimming and J lost 4 bases, with 23 bases between them. Germline V gene lookup returns CDR1 MNHEY and CDR2 SVGEGT. As DNA, the CDR3 is TGTGCCAGCAGACCCCTGGGACCCAAAGAGGGGGCAGATACGCAGTATTTT. It is translated as CASRPLGPKEGADTQYF.

V usage is TRBV3-1 and J usage is TRBJ2-3, with 7 nucleotides matching TRBD2. CDR1 is LGHDT and CDR2 is YNNKEL in the germline V gene (reference sequence). After removal of 6 bases from V and 4 bases from J, the junction contained 10 bases not matched to a gene. CDR3 length: 15 residues. The CDR3 region has the DNA TGTGCCAGCAGTCCCCCTACGACTAGCCCAGATACGCAGTATTTT. It is translated as CASSPPTTSPDTQYF.

The rearrangement joins TRBV28 to TRBJ2-5; possibly TRBD1 for D (6 bases). CDR3 length equals 13 residues. Germline V gives CDR1 MDHEN, CDR2 SYDVKM. V dropped 8 bases and J dropped 5 bases, with 15 bases sitting between them. The DNA of the CDR3 is TGTGCCAGCGGAATACAGGGTCTCGAGACCCAGTACTTC. Protein product: CASGIQGLETQYF.

The chain couples TRBV4-3 to TRBJ2-3, with 13 bases fitting TRBD2. CDR3 length: 17 amino acids. CDR1 is LGHNA and CDR2 is YSLEER in the germline V gene. Trimming removed 1 base from V and 5 bases from J; junction bases left unmatched: 6. The CDR3 DNA is TGCGCCAGCAGCCAAGGTACTAGCGGGAGGGCCGTAGATACGCAGTATTTT. Encoded protein: CASSQGTSGRAVDTQYF.